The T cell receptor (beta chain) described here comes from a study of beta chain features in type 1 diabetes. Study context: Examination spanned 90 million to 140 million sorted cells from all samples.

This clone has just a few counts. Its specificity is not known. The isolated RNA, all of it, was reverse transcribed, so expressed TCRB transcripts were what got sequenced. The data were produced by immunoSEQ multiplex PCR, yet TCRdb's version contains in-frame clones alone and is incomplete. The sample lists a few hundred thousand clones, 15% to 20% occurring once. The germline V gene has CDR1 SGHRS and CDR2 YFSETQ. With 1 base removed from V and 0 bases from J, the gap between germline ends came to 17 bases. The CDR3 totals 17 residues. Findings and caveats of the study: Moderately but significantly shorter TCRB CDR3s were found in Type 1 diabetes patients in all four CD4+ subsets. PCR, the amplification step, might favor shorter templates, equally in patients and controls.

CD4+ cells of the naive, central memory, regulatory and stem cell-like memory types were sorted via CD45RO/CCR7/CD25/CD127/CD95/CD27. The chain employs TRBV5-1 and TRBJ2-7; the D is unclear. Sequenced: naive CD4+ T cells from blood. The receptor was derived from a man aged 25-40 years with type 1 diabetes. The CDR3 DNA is TGCGCCAGCAGCTTGCCCGGTCTTTTAGGCATCTCCTACGAGCAGTACTTC. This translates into CASSLPGLLGISYEQYF.